This T cell receptor (beta chain) is drawn from a study of blood T cell repertoires in COVID-19 (dated by TCRdb to between 2020 and 2021). For the wider study: Samples covering the acute and convalescent phases of COVID-19 were provided by collaborators in the United States, Italy and Spain. The material from the prospective study consisted of cDNA or gDNA derived from T cells, B-cell-depleted T cells, or PBMCs. Subjects who had been exposed to COVID-19, were actively infected with it, or had recovered from it provided the deeply sampled blood TCRbeta repertoires that made up the dataset. The repertoires were made available in a free public database intended to serve as a resource for research on the immune response to SARS-CoV-2. The samples were drawn from two sources: the first 160 participants of the ongoing ImmuneRACE study, and 1,254 subjects contributed by 6 global collaborators. The sample metadata nearly always contained a de-identified subject ID, COVID-19 status, age in years and sex. Where available, HLA class I and class II types were taken from metadata supplied by the sample provider and were not determined by assay-based typing.

The trim is 5 bases for V and 8 bases for J, with a gap of 15 bases between the germline ends. The germline V gene specifies SGHTA as CDR1 and FQGNSA as CDR2. CDR3 length: 14 amino acids, cysteine to phenylalanine. The DNA shown is the 42-base CDR3, in frame from base 1. For this clone: There is no known antigen for this receptor. There are no base qualities to consult, and no much larger clone falls within one base.

Broader findings and caveats from the paper: How much clinical and demographic metadata was included differed by source and by participant, and the metadata was provided uncurated.

Each collaborating institution followed its own protocols to collect whole blood in K2EDTA tubes. For TCRbeta analysis, collaborators shipped samples as frozen whole blood, isolated PBMCs, or DNA extracted from either of those sample types. TCRbeta CDR3 regions were amplified from genomic DNA by means of the immunoSEQ Assay, a bias-controlled multiplex PCR. Under the source paper's analysis protocol: Within the assay, amplification of reference gene primers was used to estimate how many nucleated cells each sample contained. Sequence reads were collapsed and filtered to measure the absolute abundance of every unique TCRbeta CDR3 rearrangement. Productive Simpson clonality was computed per sample as the square root of Simpson's diversity index over productive rearrangements. The immuneACCESS repertoire file appears here via TCRdb, limited to in-frame rearrangements. These files lack a portion of the clones; in checked studies, under half of the deficit traces to unresolved V genes, and the cause of the others is not known. The V and J calls and clone size were taken over from that table, and D and trimming were inferred from the DNA. For this sample the table gives under 80,000 clones, of which over 75% were detected only once. The ten largest clones take up about 9.8% of the sample.

This sequence uses TRBV7-2 and TRBJ1-4; TRBD1 is perhaps the D gene, given 6 matching bases. The source of this sequence is a human donor in a cohort sampled during active COVID-19. The sequencing sample was made of peripheral blood. The CDR3 sequence is CASSLGHPGEKLFF. The DNA is as follows: TGTGCCAGCAGCCTGGGACACCCGGGAGAAAAACTGTTTTTT.